Listed below are T cell receptor beta chains from one sample, sequenced in a study of shared clonotypes between healthy human individuals. The repertoire was sequenced with immunoSEQ multiplex PCR; TCRdb's copy has only in-frame clones and lacks some. The sample consists of 2,100,000 or so clones, 95% of them appearing once. The source material was naive CD4+ T cells sorted from blood. These receptors were collected from a man between 18 and 29 years old in good health. CDR3s include the opening cysteine and the closing phenylalanine or tryptophan. A D gene is named only where the DNA matches it firmly. Part of the rows lack a size; the others show once, few, many or a class for expanded clones.

J,V,size,D,DNA,CDR3
TRBJ2-2,TRBV5-8,once,-,TGTGCCAGCGACAGACTCACGAACACCGGGGAGCTGTTTTTT,CASDRLTNTGELFF
TRBJ2-7,TRBV5-1,-,-,TGCGCCAGCAGCTTGGCCTACACGGTTATGGCCTACGAGCAGTACTTC,CASSLAYTVMAYEQYF
TRBJ1-6,TRBV11-2,-,TRBD1,TGTGCCAGCAGCCCCCCAGGGGGCTCACCCCTCCACTTT,CASSPPGGSPLHF
TRBJ2-7,TRBV5-1,-,-,TGCGCCAGCAGATTAGAGGGGGAGCAGTACTTC,CASRLEGEQYF
TRBJ2-7,TRBV5-4,-,TRBD1,TGTGCCAGCAGCCATCCGGGACAGGGGCTCCACGAGCAGTACTTC,CASSHPGQGLHEQYF
TRBJ1-2,TRBV12-5,-,-,TGTGCTAGAGGTGGGAATAACTATGGCTACACCTTC,CARGGNNYGYTF
TRBJ2-7,TRBV7-8,-,TRBD1,TGTGCCAGCAGCTCTCAGGGGGCAGGGAACTCCTACGAGCAGTACTTC,CASSSQGAGNSYEQYF
TRBJ1-6,TRBV27,-,TRBD1,TGTGCCAGCAGAGGGGCCGACAGGGTCGGGAATTCACCCCTCCACTTT,CASRGADRVGNSPLHF
TRBJ2-1,TRBV5-1,-,-,TGCGCCAGCAGCGTCGACCCGTCCTACAATGAGCAGTTCTTC,CASSVDPSYNEQFF
TRBJ1-4,TRBV6-1,-,-,TGTGCCAGCAGTGGGCCGGTCAATAATGAAAAACTGTTTTTT,CASSGPVNNEKLFF
TRBJ1-2,TRBV19,-,-,TGTGCCAGTAGTCACCGGCCCCCACTCCAGACATGGACCTTC,CASSHRPPLQTWTF
TRBJ2-7,TRBV11-2,-,TRBD1,TGTGCCAGCAGCCTGAACAGGGGTTACTACGAGCAGTACTTC,CASSLNRGYYEQYF
TRBJ1-5,TRBV27,-,-,TGTGCCAGCATCCCGACGGGGGGAACTAATCAGCCCCAGCATTTT,CASIPTGGTNQPQHF
TRBJ1-1,TRBV6-6,once,-,TGTGCCAGCAGTTCCCCCCGGGGGAAGTTGAACACTGAAGCTTTCTTT,CASSSPRGKLNTEAFF
TRBJ1-2,TRBV30,once,-,TGTGCCTGGAGCATGGGGCAGCCCTATGGCTACACCTTC,CAWSMGQPYGYTF
TRBJ1-1,TRBV5-6,-,-,TGTGCCAGCAGCTTCCCGCTAATGACTGAAGCTTTCTTT,CASSFPLMTEAFF
TRBJ2-1,TRBV13,-,TRBD2,TGTGCCAGCAGCTTAGTCGTAGCGGGAGGGCCTAGGGAGCAGTTCTTC,CASSLVVAGGPREQFF
TRBJ1-2,TRBV9,few,-,TGTGCCAGCAGCGTAGGCCCCGAGAACTATGGCTACACCTTC,CASSVGPENYGYTF
TRBJ1-4,TRBV29-1,-,TRBD1,TGCAGCGTTGAGGACAGGGGGTTGGAAAAACTGTTTTTT,CSVEDRGLEKLFF
TRBJ2-3,TRBV29-1,once,-,TGCAGCGTTGAAGTTGAGCTATTAGATACGCAGTATTTT,CSVEVELLDTQYF
TRBJ1-2,TRBV19,-,-,TGTGCCAGTAGTGAACAGACTCCAAACTATGGCTACACCTTC,CASSEQTPNYGYTF
TRBJ1-5,TRBV5-4,-,-,TGTGCCAGCAGCTTGGGGGGGTCGGGCAATCAGCCCCAGCATTTT,CASSLGGSGNQPQHF
TRBJ1-5,TRBV7-2,-,TRBD1,TGTGCCAGCAGCTTAGAATCGACAGGGACCCAGCCCCAGCATTTT,CASSLESTGTQPQHF
TRBJ2-7,TRBV5-1,-,TRBD1,TGCGCCAGCAGTCCGGACAGGGGCACATCCTACGAGCAGTACTTC,CASSPDRGTSYEQYF
TRBJ2-1,TRBV27,-,TRBD1,TGTGCCAGTTCGGACAGGGCCTCCTACAATGAGCAGTTCTTC,CASSDRASYNEQFF
TRBJ1-2,TRBV19,-,-,TGTGCCAGTAGTATCACTGGGACCTATGGCTACACCTTC,CASSITGTYGYTF
TRBJ1-6,TRBV12-5,-,-,TGTGCTAGTGGTTTCCTCCAGCACTCCTATAATTCACCCCTCCACTTT,CASGFLQHSYNSPLHF
TRBJ1-2,TRBV9,-,-,TGTGCCAGCAGCGATGACATTAACTATGGCTACACCTTC,CASSDDINYGYTF
TRBJ2-5,TRBV2,-,TRBD1,TGTGCCAGCAGTTTGGACAGGGCCCAAGAGACCCAGTACTTC,CASSLDRAQETQYF
TRBJ2-7,TRBV5-4,-,TRBD1,TGTGCCAGCAGCCGACAGGGGACGGGCGAGCAGTACTTC,CASSRQGTGEQYF
TRBJ2-3,TRBV7-2,-,TRBD1,TGTGCCAGCAGCCTACAGGGGGTAGATACGCAGTATTTT,CASSLQGVDTQYF
TRBJ2-7,TRBV7-2,-,TRBD2,TGTGCCAGCAGCCTAACGTCGTTAGCGGGATTCGAGCAGTACTTC,CASSLTSLAGFEQYF
TRBJ1-4,TRBV4-1,-,-,TGCGCCAGCAGCCAAGTGTTCGCAACTAATGAAAAACTGTTTTTT,CASSQVFATNEKLFF
TRBJ1-4,TRBV6-1,-,-,TGTGCCAGCAGTGTCCTCGGGGCAACTAATGAAAAACTGTTTTTT,CASSVLGATNEKLFF
TRBJ2-7,TRBV10-1,-,-,TGCGCCAGCAGTCGAGGGGGATCCCACGAGCAGTACTTC,CASSRGGSHEQYF
TRBJ1-2,TRBV9,-,-,TGTGCCAGCAGCGTAGACTACTATGGCTACACCTTC,CASSVDYYGYTF
TRBJ2-3,TRBV5-6,-,TRBD1,TGTGCCAGCAGTTCCTGGGACAGAAGTCGGGACACAGATACGCAGTATTTT,CASSSWDRSRDTDTQYF
TRBJ2-2,TRBV15,-,-,TGTGCCACCAGCAGTGCGAACACCGGGGAGCTGTTTTTT,CATSSANTGELFF
TRBJ1-2,TRBV6-5,-,TRBD1,TGTGCCAGCAGCAACGGGGGACAGCTCTATGGCTACACCTTC,CASSNGGQLYGYTF
TRBJ1-1,TRBV18,-,-,TGTGCCAGCTCACCACGTTTGGGGAGCATGAACACTGAAGCTTTCTTT,CASSPRLGSMNTEAFF
TRBJ1-3,TRBV29-1,-,-,TGCAGCGTTGGAGGCACTGGAAACACCATATATTTT,CSVGGTGNTIYF